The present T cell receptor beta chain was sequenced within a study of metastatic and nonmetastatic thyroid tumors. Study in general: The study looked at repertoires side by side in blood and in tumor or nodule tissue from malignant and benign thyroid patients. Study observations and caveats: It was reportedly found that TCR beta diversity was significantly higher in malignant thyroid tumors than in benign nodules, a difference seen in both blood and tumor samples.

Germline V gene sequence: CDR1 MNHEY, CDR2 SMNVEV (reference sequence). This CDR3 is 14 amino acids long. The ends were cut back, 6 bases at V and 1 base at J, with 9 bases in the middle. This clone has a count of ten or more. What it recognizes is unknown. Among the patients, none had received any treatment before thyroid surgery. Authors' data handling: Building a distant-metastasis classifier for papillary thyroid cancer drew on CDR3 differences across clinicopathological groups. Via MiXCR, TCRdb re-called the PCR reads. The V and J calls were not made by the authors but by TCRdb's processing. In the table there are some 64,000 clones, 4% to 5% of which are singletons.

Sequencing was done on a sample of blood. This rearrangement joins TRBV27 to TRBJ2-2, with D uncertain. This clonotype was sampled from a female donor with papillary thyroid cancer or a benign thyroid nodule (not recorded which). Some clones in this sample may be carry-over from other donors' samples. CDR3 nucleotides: TGTGCCAGCAGGGCGACCTGGAACACCGGGGAGCTGTTTTTT. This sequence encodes CASRATWNTGELFF.